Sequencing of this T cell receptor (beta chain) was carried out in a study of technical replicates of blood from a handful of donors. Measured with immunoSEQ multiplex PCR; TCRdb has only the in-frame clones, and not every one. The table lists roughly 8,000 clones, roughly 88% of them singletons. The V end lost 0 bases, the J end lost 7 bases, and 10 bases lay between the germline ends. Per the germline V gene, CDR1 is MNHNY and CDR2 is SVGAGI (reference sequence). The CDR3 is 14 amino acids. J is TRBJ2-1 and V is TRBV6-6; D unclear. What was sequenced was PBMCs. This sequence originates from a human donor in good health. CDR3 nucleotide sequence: TGTGCCAGCAGTTACTCGAGTAGCCCAAATGAGCAGTTCTTC. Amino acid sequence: CASSYSSSPNEQFF.